This TCR beta chain is from a study of cytomegalovirus exposure and HLA in healthy donors. For this clone: A read error may account for a junction end that differs from germline.

In the PCR, 60 Vbeta and 13 Jbeta primers were used. The assay was immunoSEQ multiplex PCR, and TCRdb's table has in-frame clones only and misses some. Seen here are around 100,000 clones, around 80% observed once, and the top ten hold around 5%. This TCR derives from a female donor in good health and CMV-seropositive. The sample comprised PBMCs.

CDR3 protein: CASSPPMRQGAGKLF. Here the CDR3 DNA reads TGTGCCAGCTCACCACCGATGAGACAGGGGGCCGGAAAGCTTTTC. This chain joins TRBV18 and TRBJ2-7, with 10 positions matching TRBD1. CDR1 KGHSH and CDR2 LQKENI come from the germline V gene. This CDR3 spans 15 amino acids.